The clone carrying this T cell receptor (beta chain) was observed a few times. Its matching antigen is unknown. Researchers prepared the TCRbeta library using unique molecular identifiers, the study reports. From the PCR reads, TCRdb called clonotypes with MiXCR, one entry per CDR3 protein. The profile shows around 580,000 distinct CDR3 sequences, approximately 30% of them singletons. Germline-derived CDR1 and CDR2 are SQVTM and ANQGSEA. The CDR3 loop spans 12 amino acids. Trimming cost V 4 bases and J 5 bases, with 11 bases left between them. These data come from a study of T-cell reconstitution after alpha-beta-depleted transplantation in children. Study-level points and caveats: By one year post-transplant, T-cell counts and diversity largely arose from T cells that were newly produced. Reports say that about two months after transplant, the alpha-beta T cells came out of several hundred graft clones that had expanded. Some patients' high day-60 TCRbeta diversity was attributed to recipient cells surviving conditioning.

The clonotype comes from a boy in the first two years of life with Wiskott-Aldrich syndrome, due to receive a stem cell transplant. The sample in question was PBMCs, obtained before TCRalphabeta/CD19-depleted stem cell transplant. The V and J genes are TRBV29-1 and TRBJ2-5; TRBD2 might be the D (6 bases). The CDR3 sequence is CSVVGGEETQYF. CDR3 nucleotide sequence: TGCAGCGTTGTAGGCGGGGAGGAGACCCAGTACTTC. The full variable domain, rest sourced from reference TRBV29-1 and TRBJ2-5, is SAVISQKPSRDICQRGTSLTIQCQVDSQVTMMFWYRQQPGQSLTLIATANQGSEATYESGFVIDKFPISRPNLTFSTLTVSNMSPEDSSIYLCSVVGGEETQYFGPGTRLLVL.